This T cell receptor beta chain was found in a study of blood T cell repertoires in COVID-19. Study-level background: Specimens from acute and convalescent COVID-19 originated in the United States, Italy and Spain.

Original methodology: Using reference gene primer amplification, nucleated cell counts were estimated. This table comes from immunoSEQ multiplex PCR, and its TCRdb copy is limited to in-frame clones, with some not included. V and J calls and clone size come straight from that table; D and trimming were deduced from the DNA. This table has 150,000 to 200,000 clones, 65% to 85% appearing once. CDR1 is KGHDR, CDR2 SFDVKD, per germline. The J segment lost 2 bases and the V segment lost 3 bases, leaving 4 bases of the junction unmatched. This CDR3 region has 16 residues. The chain combines TRBV24-1 with TRBJ2-3; TRBD2 agrees at 10 bases. The specimen sequenced was peripheral blood. This clonotype was obtained from a woman in her 30s with acute or convalescent COVID-19. The CDR3 reads CATSDKTSGDTDTQYF. CDR3 DNA sequence: TGTGCCACCAGTGATAAAACTAGCGGGGACACAGATACGCAGTATTTT.